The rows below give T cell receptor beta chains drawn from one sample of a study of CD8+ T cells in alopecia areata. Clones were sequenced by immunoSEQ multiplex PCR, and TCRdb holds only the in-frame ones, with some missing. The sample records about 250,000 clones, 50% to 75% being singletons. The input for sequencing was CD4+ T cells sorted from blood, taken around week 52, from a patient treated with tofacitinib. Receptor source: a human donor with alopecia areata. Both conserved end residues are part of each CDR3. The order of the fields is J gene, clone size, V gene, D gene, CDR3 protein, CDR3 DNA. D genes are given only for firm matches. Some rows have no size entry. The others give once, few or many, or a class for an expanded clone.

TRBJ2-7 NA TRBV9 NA CASSVGQGPGYEQYF TGTGCCAGCAGCGTAGGGCAGGGTCCAGGGTACGAGCAGTACTTC
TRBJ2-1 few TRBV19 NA CASSPRAYTQFF TGTGCCAGTAGTCCCCGAGCCTACACGCAGTTCTTC
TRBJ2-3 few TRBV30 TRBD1 CAWSTGTGGSADTQYF TGTGCCTGGAGTACGGGGACAGGGGGCAGCGCAGATACGCAGTATTTT
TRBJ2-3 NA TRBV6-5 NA CASMGEISTDTQYF TGTGCCAGCATGGGGGAGATCAGCACAGATACGCAGTATTTT
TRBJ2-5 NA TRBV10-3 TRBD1 CAIPGQQGAGETQYF TGTGCCATCCCTGGACAACAGGGGGCTGGAGAGACCCAGTACTTC
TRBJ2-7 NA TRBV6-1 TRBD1 CASSEVWGTGGYEQYF TGTGCCAGCAGTGAAGTCTGGGGGACAGGGGGCTACGAGCAGTACTTC
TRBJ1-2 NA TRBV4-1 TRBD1 CASSPSGQGRGYTF TGCGCCAGCAGCCCCTCGGGACAGGGCCGCGGCTACACCTTC
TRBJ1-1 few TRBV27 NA CASSLRGAGTEAFF TGTGCCAGCAGTTTACGGGGCGCGGGCACTGAAGCTTTCTTT
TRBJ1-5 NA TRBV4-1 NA CASSQTAVQPQHF TGCGCCAGCAGCCAAACAGCTGTACAGCCCCAGCATTTT
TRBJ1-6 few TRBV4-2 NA CASSQGPHNSPLHF TGTGCCAGCAGCCAAGGGCCTCATAATTCACCCCTCCACTTT
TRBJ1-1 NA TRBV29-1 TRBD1 CSARPLTGEGNTEAFF TGCAGCGCCCGCCCCCTGACAGGGGAGGGGAACACTGAAGCTTTCTTT
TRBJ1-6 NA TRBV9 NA CASSVETANSPLHF TGTGCCAGCAGCGTAGAAACAGCAAATTCACCCCTCCACTTT
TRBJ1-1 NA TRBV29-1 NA CSVDLQGFDAFF TGCAGCGTTGATTTACAGGGTTTTGACGCTTTCTTT
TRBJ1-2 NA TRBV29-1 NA CSVDGTGYGYTF TGCAGCGTTGACGGGACCGGCTATGGCTACACCTTC
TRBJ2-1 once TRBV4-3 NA CASSRGSGRTYNEQFF TGCGCCAGCAGCCGAGGATCGGGGCGGACCTACAATGAGCAGTTCTTC
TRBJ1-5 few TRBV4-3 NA CASSQDRVGVNQPQHF TGCGCCAGCAGCCAAGACAGGGTGGGCGTCAATCAGCCCCAGCATTTT
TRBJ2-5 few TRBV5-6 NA CASSLPPETQYF TGTGCCAGCAGCCTCCCCCCAGAGACCCAGTACTTC
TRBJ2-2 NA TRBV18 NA CASSPRSATGELFF TGTGCCAGCTCACCGCGATCGGCCACCGGGGAGCTGTTTTTT
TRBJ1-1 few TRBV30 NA CAWSVWPDTEAFF TGTGCCTGGAGTGTTTGGCCCGACACTGAAGCTTTCTTT
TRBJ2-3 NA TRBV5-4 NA CASSQAGDTQYF TGTGCCAGCAGCCAAGCAGGAGATACGCAGTATTTT
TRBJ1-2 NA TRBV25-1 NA CASSESGQSGYTF TGTGCCAGCAGTGAATCTGGACAGTCTGGCTACACCTTC
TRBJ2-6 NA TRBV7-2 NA CASSLAGGPASGANVLTF TGTGCCAGCAGCTTAGCCGGGGGGCCCGCCTCTGGGGCCAACGTCCTGACTTTC
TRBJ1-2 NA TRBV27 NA CASSRGQGGGYTF TGTGCCAGCAGCCGAGGGCAGGGAGGCGGCTACACCTTC
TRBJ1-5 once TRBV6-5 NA CASSTGASQPQHF TGTGCCAGCAGTACCGGGGCCTCTCAGCCCCAGCATTTT
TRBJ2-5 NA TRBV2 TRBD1 CASLDRAFQETQYF TGTGCCAGTTTGGACAGGGCTTTTCAAGAGACCCAGTACTTC
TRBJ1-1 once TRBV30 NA CAWSKQGRGNTEAFF TGTGCCTGGAGTAAACAGGGTCGAGGGAACACTGAAGCTTTCTTT
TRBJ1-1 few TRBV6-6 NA CASSYGTGGTEAFF TGTGCCAGCAGTTACGGCACCGGGGGCACTGAAGCTTTCTTT
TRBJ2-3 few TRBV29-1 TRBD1 CSVVPDRGSDTQYF TGCAGCGTTGTCCCGGACAGGGGGTCAGATACGCAGTATTTT
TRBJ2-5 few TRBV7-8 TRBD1 CASSSGGRVQETQYF TGTGCCAGCAGTTCAGGGGGAAGGGTCCAAGAGACCCAGTACTTC
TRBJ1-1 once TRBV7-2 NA CASSLGWPAEAFF TGTGCCAGCAGCTTAGGTTGGCCAGCAGAAGCTTTCTTT
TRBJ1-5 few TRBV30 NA CAWSVGIGKPQHF TGTGCCTGGAGCGTAGGGATCGGGAAGCCCCAGCATTTT
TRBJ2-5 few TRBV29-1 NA CSVAIDTQYF TGCAGCGTTGCCATCGATACCCAGTACTTC
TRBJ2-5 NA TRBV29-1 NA CSAVREETQYF TGCAGCGCGGTGAGGGAAGAGACCCAGTACTTC
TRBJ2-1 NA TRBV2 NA CASKWLDMGYNEQFF TGTGCCAGCAAGTGGCTTGATATGGGATACAATGAGCAGTTCTTC
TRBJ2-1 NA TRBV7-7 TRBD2 CASSFRLAASVNEQFF TGTGCTAGCAGCTTCCGACTAGCCGCCTCGGTGAATGAGCAGTTCTTC
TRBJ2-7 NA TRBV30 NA CAWSISGYEQYF TGTGCCTGGAGCATTTCGGGGTACGAGCAGTACTTC
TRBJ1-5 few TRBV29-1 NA CSPEASGGHSNQPQHF TGCAGCCCTGAGGCGTCGGGGGGGCATAGCAATCAGCCCCAGCATTTT
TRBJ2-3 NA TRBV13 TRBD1 CASSPRDSRTDTQYF TGTGCCAGCAGCCCCCGGGACAGCCGCACAGATACGCAGTATTTT
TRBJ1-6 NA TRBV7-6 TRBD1 CASRPGGGSPLHF TGTGCCAGCAGGCCAGGGGGCGGCTCACCCCTCCACTTT
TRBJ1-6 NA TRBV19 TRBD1 CASSPGQNSPLHF TGTGCCAGTAGCCCGGGACAGAATTCACCCCTCCACTTT
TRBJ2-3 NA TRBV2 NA CASGVVADTQYF TGTGCCAGCGGGGTGGTGGCAGATACGCAGTATTTT
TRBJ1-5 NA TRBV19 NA CASSTAGQHNQPQHF TGTGCCAGTAGTACCGCCGGACAGCACAATCAGCCCCAGCATTTT
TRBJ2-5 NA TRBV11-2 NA CASSKAPWTQYF TGTGCCAGCTCAAAGGCCCCATGGACCCAGTACTTC
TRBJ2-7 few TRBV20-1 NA CSAGLYDEQYF TGCAGTGCTGGGCTTTACGACGAGCAGTACTTC
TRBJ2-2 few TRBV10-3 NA CAISPRDNTGELFF TGTGCCATCAGCCCCCGGGACAACACCGGGGAGCTGTTTTTT
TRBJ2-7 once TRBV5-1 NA CASRPTGTGRNEQYF TGCGCCAGCAGACCCACCGGGACCGGGAGAAACGAGCAGTACTTC
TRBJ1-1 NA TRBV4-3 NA CASSQAYRVDLTEAFF TGCGCCAGCAGCCAAGCTTACAGGGTGGATTTGACTGAAGCTTTCTTT
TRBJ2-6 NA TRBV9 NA CASSVGSGANVLTF TGTGCCAGCAGCGTCGGCTCTGGGGCCAACGTCCTGACTTTC
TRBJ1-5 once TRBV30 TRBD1 CAWSLGTGNQPQHF TGTGCCTGGAGTCTCGGGACAGGCAATCAGCCCCAGCATTTT
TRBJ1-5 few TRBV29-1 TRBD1 CSVRTGGSNQPQHF TGCAGCGTTAGGACAGGGGGATCCAATCAGCCCCAGCATTTT
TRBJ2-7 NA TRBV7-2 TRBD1 CASSPGRGQNYEQYF TGTGCCAGCAGCCCCGGCCGGGGACAGAACTACGAGCAGTACTTC
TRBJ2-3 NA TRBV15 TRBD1 CATSTGVPDTQYF TGTGCCACCAGTACAGGGGTGCCAGATACGCAGTATTTT
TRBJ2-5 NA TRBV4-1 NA CASSQTRRAGIETQYF TGCGCCAGCAGCCAAACCCGTCGGGCAGGGATAGAGACCCAGTACTTC